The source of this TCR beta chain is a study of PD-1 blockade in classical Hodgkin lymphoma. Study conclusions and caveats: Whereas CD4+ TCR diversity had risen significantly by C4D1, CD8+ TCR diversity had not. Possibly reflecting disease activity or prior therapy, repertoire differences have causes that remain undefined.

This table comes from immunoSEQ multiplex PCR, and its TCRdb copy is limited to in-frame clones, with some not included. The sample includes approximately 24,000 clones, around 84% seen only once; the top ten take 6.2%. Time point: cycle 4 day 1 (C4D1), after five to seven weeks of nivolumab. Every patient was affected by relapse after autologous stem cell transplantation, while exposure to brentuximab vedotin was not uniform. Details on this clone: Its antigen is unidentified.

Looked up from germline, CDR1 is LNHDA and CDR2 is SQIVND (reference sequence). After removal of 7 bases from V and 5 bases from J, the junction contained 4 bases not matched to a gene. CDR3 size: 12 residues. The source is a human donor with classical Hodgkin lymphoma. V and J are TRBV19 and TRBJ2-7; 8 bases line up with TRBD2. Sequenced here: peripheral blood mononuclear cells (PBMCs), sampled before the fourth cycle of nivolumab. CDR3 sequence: CASIGTRDEQYF. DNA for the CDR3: TGTGCCAGTATCGGGACTAGGGACGAGCAGTACTTC.